This is a list of T cell receptor beta chains from one sample in a study of T cells in tumors after PD-1 blockade. Sequencing used immunoSEQ multiplex PCR; TCRdb keeps in-frame clones, though not all of them. The data contain over 20,000 clones, around four fifths of them singletons. This specimen consisted of PBMCs, obtained after anti-PD-1 treatment. The receptors originated from a human donor with basal cell carcinoma. Each CDR3 is given with its conserved first and last residue. The D gene is left open where the match is weak. Where a row states a size, it is once, few, many or the class of an expanded clone; other rows omit it.

TRBJ1-6,.,TRBD1,TRBV7-3,14,TGTGCCAGCAGCCCAGGGGGCGTCGGTTCACCCCTCCACTTT,CASSPGGVGSPLHF
TRBJ2-3,.,TRBD1,TRBV7-9,15,TGTGCCAGCAGCTATACAGGGACAGGGACAGATACGCAGTATTTT,CASSYTGTGTDTQYF
TRBJ2-6,.,.,TRBV5-6,15,TGTGCCAGCAGCTTGGAGCGGGCTGGGGCCAACGTCCTGACTTTC,CASSLERAGANVLTF
TRBJ2-6,.,.,TRBV9,19,TGTGCCAGCAGCGGGAGGGGTTCCATAGGCCCGGCTGGGGCCAACGTCCTGACTTTC,CASSGRGSIGPAGANVLTF
TRBJ1-4,.,TRBD1,TRBV4-1,17,TGCGCCAGCAGCCAAGGGGACAGGGGGCCCCTGGGTGAAAAACTGTTTTTT,CASSQGDRGPLGEKLFF
TRBJ1-5,.,.,TRBV6-4,17,TGTGCCAGCAGTGCCCCCCCGACGGACTGGACCGATCAGCCCCAGCATTTT,CASSAPPTDWTDQPQHF
TRBJ2-6,.,TRBD1,TRBV7-7,17,TGTGCTAGCAGCCCCGGGACAGGGGTGTCTGGGGCCAACGTCCTGACTTTC,CASSPGTGVSGANVLTF
TRBJ2-1,.,TRBD1,TRBV5-1,15,TGCGCCAGCAGCTTGGTGGGACAGGGGGGGAATGAGCAGTTCTTC,CASSLVGQGGNEQFF
TRBJ2-7,once,.,TRBV30,15,TGTGCCTGGAGTCCGCAGGGGATGCGGTCCTACGAGCAGTACTTC,CAWSPQGMRSYEQYF
TRBJ1-1,.,.,TRBV5-1,15,TGCGCCAGCAGGTTGGGAAACTTCGTGAACACTGAAGCTTTCTTT,CASRLGNFVNTEAFF
TRBJ1-5,.,.,TRBV2,15,TGTGCCAGCAGTGAAGAGGTGGGGGGGGGTCAGCCCCAGCATTTT,CASSEEVGGGQPQHF
TRBJ1-1,.,.,TRBV30,14,TGTGCCTGGAGTGTTAGAAGTATGAACACTGAAGCTTTCTTT,CAWSVRSMNTEAFF
TRBJ2-5,once,.,TRBV4-1,16,TGCGCCAGCAGCCAATCAACAGGGTCATCACAAGAGACCCAGTACTTC,CASSQSTGSSQETQYF
TRBJ2-2,.,.,TRBV7-2,13,TGTGCCAGCAGCTCGACGAACACCGGGGAGCTGTTTTTT,CASSSTNTGELFF
TRBJ2-1,.,TRBD1,TRBV24-1,15,TGTGCCACCAGTCCGGGACAGGGAAGGGGCAATGAGCAGTTCTTC,CATSPGQGRGNEQFF
TRBJ2-5,.,.,TRBV7-9,12,TGTGCCAGCAGCCTCACCCCGGAGACCCAGTACTTC,CASSLTPETQYF
TRBJ2-1,.,TRBD2,TRBV3-1/TRBV3-2,15,TGTGCCAGCAGAATTAAGCGGGGAGGATACAATGAGCAGTTCTTC,CASRIKRGGYNEQFF
TRBJ1-3,.,.,TRBV30,12,TGTGCCTGGACACTCTCTGGAAACACCATATATTTT,CAWTLSGNTIYF
TRBJ2-3,.,.,TRBV30,12,TGTGCCTGGCAGGGGAACACAGATACGCAGTATTTT,CAWQGNTDTQYF
TRBJ2-7,.,.,TRBV11-3,16,TGTGCCAGCAGCCCGACGGACAGTGGGTTCTCCTACGAGCAGTACTTC,CASSPTDSGFSYEQYF
TRBJ1-1,.,.,TRBV24-1,13,TGTGCCACCGCATTTACAGCGAACACTGAAGCTTTCTTT,CATAFTANTEAFF
TRBJ2-7,.,.,TRBV14,16,TGTGCCAGCAGCCAAGAAGGCTGGCGGGGTGCGGCCGAGCAGTACTTC,CASSQEGWRGAAEQYF
TRBJ2-7,once,TRBD1,TRBV10-3,14,TGTGCCATCAGTGAGCCGGAACAGGGGAGAGAGCAGTACTTC,CAISEPEQGREQYF
TRBJ1-1,.,TRBD1,TRBV4-2,14,TGTGCCAGCAGCTCTCTATCGACAGGGACCGGGGCTTTCTTT,CASSSLSTGTGAFF
TRBJ1-3,.,TRBD1,TRBV30,14,TGTGCCTGGGATACAGGGGGCACTGGAAACACCATATATTTT,CAWDTGGTGNTIYF
TRBJ2-7,.,.,TRBV12-3/TRBV12-4,13,TGTGCCAGCTCCGGGGCGGGGAGGAAGGAGCAGTACTTC,CASSGAGRKEQYF
TRBJ1-1,.,.,TRBV7-8,13,TGTGCCAGCAGCTTAGAGCGGAACACTGAAGCTTTCTTT,CASSLERNTEAFF
TRBJ2-2,.,.,TRBV2,17,TGTGCCAGCAGGGAGGACGGATTACTTCGACAGACCGGGGAGCTGTTTTTT,CASREDGLLRQTGELFF
TRBJ2-3,.,.,TRBV7-9,15,TGTGCCAGCAGCGAAAGGGACCCTCGCACAGATACGCAGTATTTT,CASSERDPRTDTQYF
TRBJ1-6,.,.,TRBV27,17,TGTGCCAGCAGTTTAGAGGGTCTGGGGGGGTGGAATTCACCCCTCCACTTT,CASSLEGLGGWNSPLHF
TRBJ2-7,.,.,TRBV6-5,15,TGTGCCAGCAGTTACGCGAGCTCTATGTCCTACGAGCAGTACTTC,CASSYASSMSYEQYF
TRBJ2-3,.,.,TRBV9,11,TGTGCCAGCAGCGGTGGAGATACGCAGTATTTT,CASSGGDTQYF
TRBJ2-3,.,TRBD2,TRBV4-2,15,TGTGCCAGCAGCCCCCTAGCGGGGGACACAGATACGCAGTATTTT,CASSPLAGDTDTQYF
TRBJ1-3,once,TRBD1,TRBV5-6,15,TGTGCCAGCCGAGCGGGACAGGGGATGGGAAACACCATATATTTT,CASRAGQGMGNTIYF
TRBJ1-2,.,TRBD1,TRBV2,15,TGTGCCAGCAGCTACAAGACAGGGGGCTCGAATGGCTACACCTTC,CASSYKTGGSNGYTF
TRBJ2-1,.,TRBD2,TRBV10-1,18,TGCGCCAGCAGTGATTCGCGGTCTAGCGGGGGGAACTACAATGAGCAGTTCTTC,CASSDSRSSGGNYNEQFF
TRBJ1-3,.,.,TRBV3-1/TRBV3-2,14,TGTGCCGCGGGACGGACCACCTCTGGAAACACCATATATTTT,CAAGRTTSGNTIYF